The present T cell receptor (beta chain) was sequenced within a study of T cell responses to AZD1222 COVID-19 vaccine. Study-level points and caveats: Baseline seropositives among AZD1222 recipients totaled only 5 or 6. Scientists sampled the repertoires only once the peak T cell response had passed. Vaccine-associated CD4 TCRs spanned spike, dominant at 160-218 and 743-854.

This CDR3 region has 13 residues. The germline V gene encodes CDR1 SGHVS and CDR2 FNYEAQ. Trimming removed 5 bases at V and 2 bases at J, with 10 bases between. The data were produced by immunoSEQ multiplex PCR, yet TCRdb's version contains in-frame clones alone and is incomplete. The repertoire holds more than 110,000 clones, roughly 90% seen once, with more than 3.5% in the top ten. As for this clone: Its antigen is unknown.

This TCR derives from an adult in good health. This specimen consisted of peripheral blood, obtained on day 0 of AZD1222 vaccination. This chain joins TRBV7-6 and TRBJ2-7; D could derive from TRBD1 or TRBD2 (5 bases each). The chain's CDR3 is CASSPGRTYEQYF. CDR3 in DNA: TGTGCCAGCAGCCCGGGACGGACCTACGAGCAGTACTTC.